This T cell receptor (beta chain) was retrieved from a study of neurological immune-mediated disorders. General study results and limits: Subjects shared no identical expanded-clone CDR3 amino acid sequences, suggesting private TCR-beta repertoires in all groups. It was HTLV-1-associated myelopathy that showed the most TCR clonal expansion, while multiple sclerosis showed the least, falling below healthy controls.

The cells used in sorted libraries, CD4+ or CD8+ T cells, numbered more than 850,000. 5'RACE with 10-nucleotide random UMIs generated the cDNA. TCRdb called the 5' RACE reads again in MiXCR, with one record for every CDR3 protein. Here the sample spans about 16,000 distinct CDR3 sequences, around 9% being singletons. The CDR3 runs 15 residues. The V gene's germline CDR1 is LNHNV and CDR2 YYDKDF (reference sequence). The junction had 8 bases not matched to a gene; V was cut back by 5 bases and J by 6 bases. There are many counts of this clonotype. Its antigen is currently unknown. Sequenced material: CD8+ T cells from blood. This clonotype originated in a middle-aged man in good health. The chain couples TRBV15 to TRBJ2-7; TRBD1 aligns across 12 bases. The CDR3 DNA reads TGTGCCACCAGCTACTCGGGACAGGGGGCATCCGAGCAGTACTTC. Amino acids: CATSYSGQGASEQYF.